Presented here are 26 T cell receptor beta chains from one specimen sequenced in a study of cytomegalovirus exposure and HLA in healthy donors. The PCR used 60 Vbeta and 13 Jbeta primers. Sequencing was performed with immunoSEQ multiplex PCR; in TCRdb, only in-frame clones are kept and a portion is missing. The sample has around 140,000 clones. Sequenced input: PBMCs. The receptors shown here come from a woman aged 40-49 years in good health and CMV-seronegative.

Remarks on this clone: This sample also contains other DNA sequences that code for the same CDR3. V usage is TRBV14 and J usage is TRBJ1-5, with TRBD1 matching over 9 bases. Germline-derived CDR1 and CDR2 are SGHDN and FVKESK. The CDR3 spans 14 residues. Trimming took 11 bases from V and 5 from J; bases not matched to a gene: 10. DNA of the CDR3: TGTGCCTGGGGACAGGGTGGGGGCCATCAGCCCCAGCATTTT. Amino acid sequence: CAWGQGGGHQPQHF. Based on the CDR3 plus reference TRBV14 and TRBJ1-5, the full variable domain is EAGVTQFPSHSVIEKGQTVTLRCDPISGHDNLYWYRRVMGKEIKFLLHFVKESKQDESGMPNNRFLAERTGGTYSTLKVQPAELEDSGVYFCAWGQGGGHQPQHFGDGTRLSIL.

V gene TRBV28 combines with J gene TRBJ1-2; a weak D match, TRBD1 (5 bases). Trimming removed 4 bases at V and 4 bases at J, with 16 bases between. Germline loops: CDR1 MDHEN, CDR2 SYDVKM. The length of the CDR3 is 15 residues. Written as DNA, the CDR3 is TGTGCCAGCAGTTCCCCCCAGCAGGGCGGCTATGGCTACACCTTC. Translation gives CASSSPQQGGYGYTF.

The V and J genes are TRBV29-1 and TRBJ1-2, with 9 bases identical to TRBD1. V was pared by 4 bases and J by 2 bases, with 5 bases of the junction left unmatched. The CDR3 loop spans 14 amino acids. Germline V lookup: CDR1 SQVTM, CDR2 ANQGSEA. The CDR3 protein is CSVGRTGANYGYTF. The CDR3 DNA reads as TGCAGCGTTGGGCGGACAGGGGCCAACTATGGCTACACCTTC.

V gene TRBV4-3 combines with J gene TRBJ1-6; TRBD1 aligns across 8 bases. CDR1 and CDR2 (germline): LGHNA, YSLEER. The CDR3 length is 15 residues. The V gene end was trimmed by 4 bases and the J gene end by 6 bases; junction bases not matched to a gene: 5. In nucleotides, the CDR3 is TGCGCCAGCAGCCCACAGACAGGGGCTAATTCACCCCTCCACTTT. Amino acid sequence: CASSPQTGANSPLHF.

The chain links TRBV10-3 to TRBJ1-2; 11 bases fit TRBD1. The length of the CDR3 is 15 residues. V was pared by 4 bases and J by 8 bases, with 9 bases of the junction left unmatched. Per germline, CDR1 ENHRY and CDR2 SYGVKD. CDR3 nucleotide sequence: TGTGCCATCAGTGCTTACGGACAGGGGGCGCGAGGCTACACCTTC. Translation: CAISAYGQGARGYTF.

The chain joins TRBV5-4 to TRBJ2-3; 10 bases line up with TRBD2. With 4 bases clipped from V and 2 bases from J, the junction kept 13 bases outside the gene matches. The CDR3 extends over 18 amino acids. Germline CDR1 SGHNT, CDR2 YYREEE (reference sequence). As DNA, the CDR3 is TGTGCCAGCAGCCATCGGGCTAGCGGGGGTTTCTTCACAGATACGCAGTATTTT. The encoded protein is CASSHRASGGFFTDTQYF.

The V call is TRBV28, the J call TRBJ1-4; D might be TRBD1 (5 bases). CDR1 and CDR2 (germline): MDHEN, SYDVKM. The V and J ends lost 1 base and 7 bases respectively, with 16 bases between them. This CDR3 is built from 16 residues. CDR3 region: CASSLFVGGVSEKLFF. In DNA, the CDR3 is TGTGCCAGCAGTTTATTTGTTGGGGGGGTTAGTGAAAAACTGTTTTTT.

V is TRBV5-1 and J is TRBJ1-2; TRBD1 matches 9 bases. CDR3 length equals 15 residues. Per the germline V gene, CDR1 is SGHRS and CDR2 is YFSETQ. Trimming took 3 bases from V and 7 from J; bases not matched to a gene: 10. The CDR3 region is CASSYVGTGTTGYTF. The CDR3, as DNA: TGCGCCAGCAGCTATGTGGGGACAGGGACCACTGGCTACACCTTC.

The chain uses TRBV28 and TRBJ1-6; TRBD1 might be the D (5 bases). There are 12 residues in the CDR3. Trimming stripped 8 bases from V and 8 bases from J, with 10 bases between. The germline gives CDR1 MDHEN, CDR2 SYDVKM. CDR3 nucleotide sequence: TGTGCCAGCCTCCGGGGGGATTCACCCCTCCACTTT. Translating gives CASLRGDSPLHF. The full variable domain, with the rest looked up from reference TRBV28 and TRBJ1-6, is DVKVTQSSRYLVKRTGEKVFLECVQDMDHENMFWYRQDPGLGLRLIYFSYDVKMKEKGDIPEGYSVSREKKERFSLILESASTNQTSMYLCASLRGDSPLHFGNGTRLTVT.

V is TRBV4-3 and J is TRBJ1-5; TRBD1 aligns across 7 bases. The V segment lost 0 bases and the J segment 6 bases; nucleotides outside the gene matches: 5. The CDR3 is 15 residues long. Germline CDR1 and CDR2: LGHNA and YSLEER. The CDR3 nucleotides read TGCGCCAGCAGCCAAGACAGGGGGTTGATTCAGCCCCAGCATTTT. Its translation is CASSQDRGLIQPQHF.

In nucleotides, the CDR3 is TGTGCCAGCAGGGACTTTTCAACACCCCTCCACTTT. This gives the protein CASRDFSTPLHF. The chain carries TRBV28 and TRBJ1-6; D is unclear. Germline V gives CDR1 MDHEN, CDR2 SYDVKM. CDR3 length: 12 amino acids. The V and J ends lost 6 bases and 11 bases respectively, with 11 bases between them.

The chain combines TRBV14 with TRBJ2-4; D uncertain. The length of the CDR3 is 16 residues. Looked up from germline, CDR1 is SGHDN and CDR2 is FVKESK. The germline V and J ends were trimmed by 1 base and 0 bases, with 10 bases remaining between them. CDR3 sequence (DNA): TGTGCCAGCAGCCAAGCCGGGTTTGAAGCCAAAAACATTCAGTACTTC. Its translation: CASSQAGFEAKNIQYF.

The CDR3 DNA sequence: TGTGCCAGCTCAACCTCGGGGACAGGGACTAACACTGAAGCTTTCTTT. Translation gives CASSTSGTGTNTEAFF. The gene calls are TRBV18 and TRBJ1-1, with 9 bases fitting TRBD1. Germline V gene sequence: CDR1 KGHSH, CDR2 LQKENI. The CDR3 extends over 16 amino acids. With V trimmed by 5 bases and J by 2 bases, 9 bases remained unmatched.

In regard to this clone: Other DNA variants within this sample encode the same CDR3. The gene calls are TRBV7-2 and TRBJ2-7, with 8 bases that match TRBD1. The CDR3 sequence is 14 residues long. Germline CDR1 and CDR2: SGHTA and FQGNSA. Losses at the gene ends were 1 base for V and 3 bases for J; bases not matched to a gene: 2. The CDR3 here is CASSLGTGRYEQYF. The CDR3 nucleotides read TGTGCCAGCAGCTTAGGGACAGGGCGCTACGAGCAGTACTTC. The complete variable domain, with remaining parts taken from reference TRBV7-2 and TRBJ2-7, reads GAGVSQSPSNKVTEKGKDVELRCDPISGHTALYWYRQSLGQGLEFLIYFQGNSAPDKSGLPSDRFSAERTGGSVSTLTIQRTQQEDSAVYLCASSLGTGRYEQYFGPGTRLTVT.

The V call is TRBV6-1, the J call TRBJ2-7; TRBD1 is a possible D gene (5 bases). Germline V gene data show CDR1 as MNHNS and CDR2 as SASEGT. V lost 4 bases to trimming and J lost 5 bases, with 12 bases between them. This CDR3 has 13 residues. Here the CDR3 DNA reads TGTGCCAGCAGTGTAGAAGGGGTACACGAGCAGTACGTC. Translated, it gives CASSVEGVHEQYV.

The chain has TRBV4-1 and TRBJ2-7; the D gene is possibly TRBD2 (6 bases). V was shortened by 3 bases and J by 4 bases, with 19 bases between the two germline ends. CDR1 and CDR2 (germline): MGHRA, YSYEKL. The CDR3 spans 16 residues. This chain's CDR3 is CASSQTLSGTLYEQYF. CDR3 in DNA: TGCGCCAGCAGCCAGACTTTGTCCGGGACTCTATACGAGCAGTACTTC.

The chain couples TRBV13 to TRBJ1-4, with 8 bases that match TRBD1. Germline V lookup: CDR1 PRHDT, CDR2 FYEKMQ (reference sequence). The V segment lost 5 bases and the J segment 7 bases; nucleotides outside the gene matches: 9. This CDR3 spans 15 amino acids. The CDR3 protein is CASSIRGHVSEKLFF. The DNA for the CDR3 is TGTGCCAGCAGCATCAGGGGGCACGTTTCTGAAAAACTGTTTTTT.

CDR3 loop: CASSFGGESYEQYF. The CDR3 region has the DNA TGTGCCAGCAGTTTTGGGGGGGAGTCCTACGAGCAGTACTTC. The chain uses TRBV28 and TRBJ2-7; 7 positions match TRBD2. The CDR3 totals 14 residues. Germline V lookup: CDR1 MDHEN, CDR2 SYDVKM. Trimming at V came to 3 bases and at J to 1 base, leaving 3 bases not matched to a gene.

The chain uses TRBV6-1 and TRBJ2-7, with D unclear. There are 14 residues in the CDR3. Trimming pared 3 bases from V and 1 base from J, leaving 10 bases between. Germline CDR1 reads MNHNS; CDR2 reads SASEGT. The CDR3 coding sequence is TGTGCCAGCAGTGATTGGCAGACATCCTACGAGCAGTACGTC. Translating gives CASSDWQTSYEQYV.

The rearrangement links TRBV6-1 to TRBJ2-1; D uncertain. The CDR3 covers 14 residues. The V gene lost 2 bases and the J gene lost 5 bases, with 10 bases spanning the gap. Germline assignment: CDR1 MNHNS and CDR2 SASEGT. CDR3 nucleotide sequence: TGTGCCAGCAGTGAATCTGGGCCCGACAATGAGCAGTTCTTC. This translates into CASSESGPDNEQFF.

The chain recombines TRBV20-1 with TRBJ2-7; unclear D gene. CDR3 length equals 11 residues. The germline gives CDR1 DFQATT, CDR2 SNEGSKA (reference sequence). V lost 2 bases, J lost 3 bases, and 5 bases lay in between. CDR3 residues: CSARFLYEQYF. In DNA form, the CDR3 reads TGCAGTGCTAGATTCCTCTACGAGCAGTACTTC.

The rearrangement links TRBV19 to TRBJ2-3; 7 positions match TRBD2. The J segment lost 8 bases and the V segment lost 3 bases, leaving 14 bases of the junction unmatched. Looked up from germline, CDR1 is LNHDA and CDR2 is SQIVND (reference sequence). The CDR3 covers 16 residues. The CDR3 DNA follows: TGTGCCAGTAGTATCTCCCTAAGGACTAGTCAAGCTACGCAGTATTTT. Encoded protein: CASSISLRTSQATQYF.

V and J are TRBV5-6 and TRBJ2-3; 13 nucleotides agree with TRBD2. Germline V gene data show CDR1 as SGHDT and CDR2 as YYEEEE. V gave up 3 bases and J gave up 0 bases; unmatched junction bases: 10. The CDR3 has 19 amino acids. CDR3 in DNA: TGTGCCAGCAGCTCGTGGGGACTAGCGGGGATTCCTAGCACAGATACGCAGTATTTT. Encoded protein: CASSSWGLAGIPSTDTQYF.

This rearrangement joins TRBV19 to TRBJ1-5, with a weak D call TRBD1 (5 bases). Trimming removed 10 bases at V and 7 bases at J, with 17 bases between. The CDR3 contains 13 residues. Per the germline V gene, CDR1 is LNHDA and CDR2 is SQIVND (reference sequence). The CDR3 DNA reads TGTGCCACCATGGACTATCAGGGACAGCCCCAGCATTTT. As protein: CATMDYQGQPQHF.

V usage is TRBV5-1 and J usage is TRBJ2-2, with D perhaps matching TRBD2 (6 bases). This CDR3 is built from 16 residues. Deletions cut 4 bases from V and 6 bases from J, with 19 bases between. CDR1 and CDR2 from the germline V gene are SGHRS and YFSETQ. The CDR3 DNA reads TGCGCCAGCAGCCCGGGACTCCTGAGAAGTGCCGGGGAGCTGTTTTTT. Its translation: CASSPGLLRSAGELFF. Drawing the rest from reference TRBV5-1 and TRBJ2-2, the complete variable domain is KAGVTQTPRYLIKTRGQQVTLSCSPISGHRSVSWYQQTPGQGLQFLFEYFSETQRNKGNFPGRFSGRQFSNSRSEMNVSTLELGDSALYLCASSPGLLRSAGELFFGEGSRLTVL.

The chain has TRBV6-5 and TRBJ2-7, with TRBD1 matching over 8 bases. Germline CDR1 reads MNHEY; CDR2 reads SVGAGI. This CDR3 contains 15 residues. The DNA for the CDR3 is TGTGCTTCTCGTGGGACCCAGGGGGCCGCCTACGAGCAGTACGTC. This codes for CASRGTQGAAYEQYV.